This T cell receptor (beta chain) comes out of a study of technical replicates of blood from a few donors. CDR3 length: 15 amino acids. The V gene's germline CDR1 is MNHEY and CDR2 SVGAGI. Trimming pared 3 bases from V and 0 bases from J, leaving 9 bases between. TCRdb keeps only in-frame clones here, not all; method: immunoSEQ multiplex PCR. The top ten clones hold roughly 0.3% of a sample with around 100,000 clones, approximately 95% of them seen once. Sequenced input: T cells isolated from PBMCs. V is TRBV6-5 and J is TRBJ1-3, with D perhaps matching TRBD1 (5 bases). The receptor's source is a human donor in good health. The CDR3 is CASSYHQGSGNTIYF. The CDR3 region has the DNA TGTGCCAGCAGTTATCACCAGGGCTCTGGAAACACCATATATTTT.